The 23 T cell receptor beta chains below come from one sample, sequenced in a study of OX40 agonist ivuxolimab in advanced cancers. Preparation of the library involved the immunoSEQ multiplex PCR assay. TCRdb retrieved this table from immuneACCESS and kept in-frame rearrangements only. Not all clones are present; in checked studies, unresolved V genes account for under half, and no reason is known for the remainder. For this sample the table gives over 60,000 clones, of which around 87% were detected only once. Around 0.92% of the sample is taken by the ten largest. The sample consisted of CD4+ or CD8+ T cells sorted from blood, taken in a trial of the OX40 agonist ivuxolimab. These receptors were taken from an adult with an advanced solid tumor such as melanoma, head and neck, liver or kidney cancer.

The genes are TRBV21-1 and TRBJ1-5. TRBV21-1 is a documented pseudogene. The CDR3 runs 14 residues. This CDR3 is CASSRGPSNQPQHF. The CDR3 DNA is TGTGCCAGCAGCAGGGGACCGTCGAATCAGCCCCAGCATTTT.

CDR3 amino acids: CASSPGLAATGEQFF. CDR3 nucleotides: TGTGCCAGCAGCCCCGGACTAGCGGCGACGGGTGAGCAGTTCTTC. V usage is TRBV7-3 and J usage is TRBJ2-1, with 10 positions matching TRBD2. V shed 5 bases, J shed 9 bases, and the junction held 10 bases outside the gene matches. There are 15 residues in the CDR3. In germline, CDR1 is SGHTA, CDR2 FQGTGA.

The chain combines TRBV5-4 with TRBJ2-7; 12 nucleotides line up with TRBD2. The ends lost 4 bases at V and 4 bases at J; junction bases unmatched: 12. This CDR3 region has 17 residues. Germline values: CDR1 SGHNT, CDR2 YYREEE (reference sequence). The chain's CDR3 is CASSPGAGTSGLYEQYF. CDR3 nucleotides: TGTGCCAGCAGCCCAGGGGCCGGGACTAGCGGGCTTTACGAGCAGTACTTC.

The rearrangement links TRBV7-9 to TRBJ2-7; 8 bases agree with TRBD2. This CDR3 spans 14 amino acids. The V and J ends lost 5 bases and 5 bases, in that order; junction bases with no gene match: 8. Germline V gene data show CDR1 as SEHNR and CDR2 as FQNEAQ (reference sequence). Here the CDR3 reads CASSPWPLADEQYF. Here the CDR3 DNA reads TGTGCCAGCAGCCCATGGCCACTAGCGGACGAGCAGTACTTC.

This clone was detected a few times. The rearrangement uses TRBV7-9 and TRBJ1-1, with 8 bases aligning to TRBD1. The V and J ends lost 9 bases and 8 bases, in that order; junction bases with no gene match: 11. Germline CDR1 and CDR2: SEHNR and FQNEAQ (reference sequence). The CDR3 totals 13 residues. The CDR3, as DNA: TGTGCCAGTCTCCACCGGGACAGGAGAGAAGCTTTCTTT. Protein product: CASLHRDRREAFF.

The V call is TRBV11-2, the J call TRBJ2-3; D is uncertain. The V end was cut by 3 bases, the J end by 3 bases, with 1 base between. Germline V gene sequence: CDR1 SGHAT, CDR2 FQNNGV. This CDR3 has 11 residues. CDR3 coding DNA: TGTGCCAGCAGCTTGACAGATACGCAGTATTTT. This codes for CASSLTDTQYF.

This clone was detected only once. The J gene is TRBJ2-2, the V gene TRBV19, with TRBD1 as a possible D gene (6 bases). Trimming shortened V by 6 bases and J by 6 bases, and 17 bases separated the two germline ends. Germline loops: CDR1 LNHDA, CDR2 SQIVND (reference sequence). CDR3 length: 15 residues. The chain's CDR3 is CASRFGGQVPGELFF. The CDR3 DNA follows: TGTGCCAGTAGGTTTGGGGGCCAGGTTCCCGGGGAGCTGTTTTTT.

This sequence joins TRBV30 and TRBJ1-1; 7 positions match TRBD1. Germline V gene data show CDR1 as GTSNPN and CDR2 as SVGIG (reference sequence). The CDR3 is 12 amino acids. V lost 2 bases to trimming and J lost 10 bases; unmatched junction nucleotides: 7. CDR3 DNA: TGTGCCTGGAGTCCAACAGGGGCTGGAGCTTTCTTT. Its translation: CAWSPTGAGAFF.

CDR3: CASGLSPNLGYEQFF. CDR3 sequence (DNA): TGTGCTAGTGGTTTGTCACCCAACCTAGGGTATGAGCAGTTCTTC. V gene TRBV12-5 combines with J gene TRBJ2-1; unclear D gene. Trimming removed 2 bases at V and 8 bases at J, with 16 bases between. This CDR3 region has 15 residues. Germline V gene sequence: CDR1 LGHNT, CDR2 FRNRAP.

The chain uses TRBV27 and TRBJ2-5; either TRBD1 or TRBD2 may fit D (5 bases each). V was cut by 5 bases and J by 2 bases, with 9 bases left in between. CDR1 MNHEY and CDR2 SMNVEV come from the germline V gene (reference sequence). The CDR3 sequence is 13 residues long. The CDR3, as DNA: TGTGCCAGCAGTCCGGGACCTCAAGAGACCCAGTACTTC. As protein: CASSPGPQETQYF.

This chain uses TRBV15 with TRBJ2-5; no clear D gene. Per germline, CDR1 LNHNV and CDR2 YYDKDF (reference sequence). CDR3 size: 15 residues. Trimming left V 4 bases short and J 3 bases short, with 15 bases between. CDR3 nucleotide sequence: TGTGCCACCAGCACTCTCATCAGCTGGAAAGAGACCCAGTACTTC. Its protein is CATSTLISWKETQYF.

V gene TRBV14 combines with J gene TRBJ1-6, with D possibly being TRBD1 (5 bases). Germline-derived CDR1 and CDR2 are SGHDN and FVKESK. The CDR3 is made up of 14 amino acids. With 1 base removed from V and 9 bases from J, the gap between germline ends came to 10 bases. The CDR3 bases are TGTGCCAGCAGCCAAGGAGGGGCCGGTTCACCCCTCCACTTT. This gives the protein CASSQGGAGSPLHF.

The chain carries TRBV25-1 and TRBJ2-3; 15 nucleotides align to TRBD2. CDR3 length equals 16 residues. The germline CDR1 and CDR2 sequences are MGHDK and SYGVNS. Germline trimming cut 5 bases from V and 5 bases from J; bases unmatched to any gene: 5. CDR3 DNA: TGTGCCAGCAGTCGGACTAGCGGGAGGGCCATAGATACGCAGTATTTT. Amino acids: CASSRTSGRAIDTQYF.

This chain joins TRBV6-6 and TRBJ2-5, with no clear D. With 0 bases removed from V and 1 base from J, the gap between germline ends came to 9 bases. CDR1 is MNHNY and CDR2 is SVGAGI in the germline V gene (reference sequence). CDR3 length: 15 amino acids. Here the CDR3 reads CASSYSGRPQETQYF. The CDR3 DNA sequence: TGTGCCAGCAGTTACTCGGGCCGGCCCCAAGAGACCCAGTACTTC.

This chain connects TRBV7-9 to TRBJ1-5, with D perhaps TRBD1 (5 bases). The CDR3 extends over 15 amino acids. Trimming removed 6 bases from V and 3 bases from J, with 15 bases in between. Germline CDR1 is SEHNR and CDR2 is FQNEAQ (reference sequence). DNA of the CDR3: TGTGCCAGCAGTCTAGGGGAGGGGTTCAATCAGCCCCAGCATTTT. Protein product: CASSLGEGFNQPQHF.

V is TRBV5-4 and J is TRBJ2-2; the match to TRBD2 covers 8 bases. In germline, CDR1 is SGHNT, CDR2 YYREEE (reference sequence). This CDR3 comprises 15 residues. V was pared by 3 bases and J by 6 bases, with 7 bases of the junction left unmatched. CDR3 bases: TGTGCCAGCAGCTCCGTAGCGGGAAATCCCGGGGAGCTGTTTTTT. Translation: CASSSVAGNPGELFF.

The chain joins TRBV4-1 to TRBJ2-3; D not resolved. Germline CDR1 MGHRA, CDR2 YSYEKL. V lost 0 bases and J lost 0, with 7 bases in between. The CDR3 is made up of 15 amino acids. The DNA of the CDR3 is TGCGCCAGCAGCCAAGACGGGTCTAGCACAGATACGCAGTATTTT. As protein: CASSQDGSSTDTQYF.

J is TRBJ2-2 and V is TRBV7-3; D is uncertain. There are 13 residues in the CDR3. CDR1 is SGHTA and CDR2 is FQGTGA in the germline V gene. Trimming stripped 2 bases from V and 2 bases from J, with 3 bases between. CDR3 region: CASSLPNTGELFF. For the CDR3, the DNA is TGTGCCAGCAGCTTACCTAACACCGGGGAGCTGTTTTTT.

The rearrangement uses TRBV7-9 and TRBJ2-5, with TRBD1 matching over 10 bases. This CDR3 has 16 amino acids. Germline CDR1 SEHNR, CDR2 FQNEAQ (reference sequence). V was clipped by 7 bases and J by 5 bases; unmatched bases: 13. CDR3 sequence: CASTLRQGAVEETQYF. Here the CDR3 DNA reads TGTGCCAGCACCCTGAGACAGGGGGCGGTGGAGGAGACCCAGTACTTC.

This clone appeared a single time. The V call is TRBV7-6, the J call TRBJ1-4, with D unclear. V was pared by 3 bases and J by 4 bases, with 9 bases between. This CDR3 region has 14 residues. Germline V gives CDR1 SGHVS, CDR2 FNYEAQ. The CDR3 loop is CASSLSSHNEKLFF. CDR3 in DNA: TGTGCCAGCAGCTTGAGCAGCCATAATGAAAAACTGTTTTTT.

The CDR3 here is CASSPLGSRNNEQFF. CDR3 bases: TGTGCCAGCAGTCCCCTCGGGAGCCGGAACAATGAGCAGTTCTTC. The chain combines TRBV27 with TRBJ2-1, with D possibly TRBD2 on 6 matching bases. In germline, CDR1 is MNHEY, CDR2 SMNVEV (reference sequence). Trimming took 5 bases from V and 5 from J, leaving 16 bases between them. This CDR3 has 15 residues.

The chain has TRBV29-1 and TRBJ2-1; 8 nucleotides agree with TRBD2. V lost 4 bases, J lost 4 bases, and 3 bases stayed unmatched. The CDR3 has 13 residues. CDR1 is SQVTM and CDR2 is ANQGSEA in the germline V gene. The CDR3 DNA follows: TGCAGCGTTGTTGCGGGGGGTTACAATGAGCAGTTCTTC. Translated: CSVVAGGYNEQFF.

V gene TRBV19 combines with J gene TRBJ1-1; no clear D. CDR1 LNHDA and CDR2 SQIVND come from the germline V gene (reference sequence). CDR3 length equals 14 residues. The V end was cut by 1 base, the J end by 1 base, with 7 bases between. Here the CDR3 reads CASSIVSENTEAFF. CDR3 in DNA: TGTGCCAGTAGTATAGTTAGTGAGAACACTGAAGCTTTCTTT. The variable domain in full, with the rest retrieved from reference TRBV19 and TRBJ1-1, is DGGITQSPKYLFRKEGQNVTLSCEQNLNHDAMYWYRQDPGQGLRLIYYSQIVNDFQKGDIAEGYSVSREKKESFPLTVTSAQKNPTAFYLCASSIVSENTEAFFGQGTRLTVV.